What follows describes a single TCR beta chain. Its antigen is not known. A read error may explain this, as a much larger clone is one base away. Other DNA sequences within the sample encode an identical CDR3. Germline V gives CDR1 MNHNS, CDR2 SASEGT. V lost 3 bases, J lost 3 bases, and 6 bases lay in between. This CDR3 spans 12 amino acids. This sample stems from a study of shared clonotypes between healthy human individuals. Study conclusions and caveats: Naive subsets generally had larger estimated richness than memory subsets.

Using immunoSEQ multiplex PCR, the repertoire was profiled, and TCRdb retains in-frame clones only, with some absent. The sample lists 950,000 to 1,100,000 clones, 60% to 80% occurring once. The receptor's source is a man between 18 and 29 years old in good health. Specimen: memory CD4+ T cells sorted from blood. Subset noted: CD45RA-negative fraction. V usage is TRBV6-1 and J usage is TRBJ2-7, with D possibly being TRBD2 (6 bases). The CDR3, as DNA: TGTGCCAGCAGTGAGGGGGGCTACGAGCAGTACTTC. It translates to CASSEGGYEQYF.